This T cell receptor beta chain derives from a study of low-dose radiotherapy and immunotherapy resistance in tumors. The junction had 8 bases not matched to a gene; V was cut back by 5 bases and J by 5 bases. Per germline, CDR1 SQVTM and CDR2 ANQGSEA. This CDR3 is built from 14 residues. The PCR that amplified TCRs ran for 15 to 25 cycles, relying on a constant-region primer and a V-primer adapter. Using its own MiXCR run on the reads, TCRdb lists one record per CDR3 protein. Among 50,000 or so distinct CDR3 sequences listed, around 35% were seen once. Described time point: after trial treatment. Treatment specified: LDRT plus nivolumab, ipilimumab, low-dose cyclophosphamide and aspirin (RACIN trial). This clonotype showed up many times.

This clonotype was obtained from a male donor with rectosigmoid adenocarcinoma. The chain recombines TRBV29-1 with TRBJ2-5, with 10 bases identical to TRBD2. Here the sequenced sample was PBMCs, taken after low-dose radiotherapy plus immunotherapy. CDR3 bases: TGCAGCGTTCTGTCTAGCGGGAGTGGGGAGACCCAGTACTTC. It yields the protein CSVLSSGSGETQYF.